The 26 T cell receptor beta chains in this list originate from one sample, sequenced in a study of blood T cell repertoires in COVID-19. Method: immunoSEQ multiplex PCR; TCRdb's copy keeps in-frame clones and lacks some. The sample shows about 87,000 clones, approximately 86% of them seen only once. Material for sequencing was peripheral blood. These receptors were taken from a man aged 40-49 years with acute or convalescent COVID-19.

The CDR3 DNA is TGTGCCAGCAGCTTAGGACTCTCCTATAATTCACCCCTCCACTTT. It is translated as CASSLGLSYNSPLHF. The rearrangement uses TRBV5-6 and TRBJ1-6; D not certain. Trimming removed 2 bases at V and 0 bases at J, with 6 bases between. There are 15 residues in the CDR3. CDR1 SGHDT and CDR2 YYEEEE come from the germline V gene.

This chain uses TRBV7-9 with TRBJ2-7, with TRBD1 matching 7 bases. Germline values: CDR1 SEHNR, CDR2 FQNEAQ (reference sequence). The J segment lost 3 bases and the V segment lost 6 bases, leaving 5 bases of the junction unmatched. The CDR3 is 13 residues long. The CDR3 DNA sequence: TGTGCCAGCAGTGAGGGACAGATCTACGAGCAGTACTTC. It encodes CASSEGQIYEQYF.

The chain couples TRBV11-2 to TRBJ1-2; no firm D call. V was shortened by 3 bases and J by 6 bases, with 17 bases between the two germline ends. Germline V CDR1 and CDR2: SGHAT, FQNNGV. There are 15 residues in the CDR3. The CDR3 DNA is TGTGCCAGCAGCTTCCCGTTAGGCGGGTTGGATGGCTACACCTTC. Protein sequence: CASSFPLGGLDGYTF. Full variable domain (rest looked up from reference TRBV11-2 and TRBJ1-2): EAGVAQSPRYKIIEKRQSVAFWCNPISGHATLYWYQQILGQGPKLLIQFQNNGVVDDSQLPKDRFSAERLKGVDSTLKIQPAKLEDSAVYLCASSFPLGGLDGYTFGSGTRLTVV.

The CDR3 region has the DNA TGTGCCAGCAGTTCACACGAAACAGGGGTGAGCACTGAAGCTTTCTTT. Its translation: CASSSHETGVSTEAFF. The gene calls are TRBV27 and TRBJ1-1; TRBD1 agrees at 7 bases. The length of the CDR3 is 16 residues. The germline CDR1 and CDR2 sequences are MNHEY and SMNVEV (reference sequence). V gave up 4 bases and J gave up 4 bases; unmatched junction bases: 12.

J is TRBJ1-4 and V is TRBV9, with D maybe TRBD1 (5 bases). This CDR3 is built from 14 residues. CDR1 is SGDLS, CDR2 YYNGEE, per germline. The germline V and J ends were trimmed by 3 bases and 5 bases, with 11 bases remaining between them. CDR3 nucleotide sequence: TGTGCCAGCAGCGGAACAGGATTGAATGAAAAACTGTTTTTT. Translated: CASSGTGLNEKLFF.

The rearrangement joins TRBV19 to TRBJ2-1; maybe TRBD2 (6 bases). Germline V gives CDR1 LNHDA, CDR2 SQIVND (reference sequence). This CDR3 contains 13 residues. The ends were cut back, 7 bases at V and 8 bases at J, with 15 bases in the middle. CDR3 sequence: CASNGGVGYEQFF. The CDR3 coding sequence is TGTGCCAGTAACGGAGGGGTAGGGTATGAGCAGTTCTTC.

The V gene is TRBV6-2 or TRBV6-3, the J gene TRBJ1-1; D ambiguous. Germline V lookup: CDR1 MNHEY, CDR2 SVGEGT. Trimming took off 6 bases at V and 5 bases at J, with 16 bases between the two ends. The CDR3 length is 14 residues. In nucleotides, the CDR3 is TGTGCCAGCAGCCCCGGACTTTCTAGTACTGAAGCTTTCTTT. It is translated as CASSPGLSSTEAFF.

The chain combines TRBV5-1 with TRBJ2-1; D remains unclear. The CDR3 covers 13 residues. From germline, CDR1 is SGHRS and CDR2 YFSETQ. V was clipped by 2 bases and J by 4 bases, with 7 bases between them. As DNA, the CDR3 is TGCGCCAGCAGCTTAAGAGAATACAATGAGCAGTTCTTC. Amino acid sequence: CASSLREYNEQFF.

The genes are TRBV21-1 and TRBJ1-5; the D call of TRBD1 is as the table states it, not checked on the DNA. TRBV21-1 is labeled a pseudogene. The CDR3 spans 17 residues. The CDR3 DNA follows: TGTGCCAGCAGCAAAGGGGGACAGAGTATTAGCAATCAGCCCCAGCATTTT. Its protein is CASSKGGQSISNQPQHF.

CDR3 residues: CASSEWYQGRYGYTF. The CDR3 DNA sequence: TGTGCCAGCAGTGAGTGGTATCAGGGGCGGTATGGCTACACCTTC. The chain recombines TRBV6-1 with TRBJ1-2, with D possibly being TRBD1 (6 bases). V gave up 3 bases and J gave up 5 bases, with 16 bases separating them. This CDR3 is built from 15 residues. Germline loops: CDR1 MNHNS, CDR2 SASEGT.

This clone occurred once. This chain connects TRBV30 to TRBJ1-2, with D unclear. From germline, CDR1 is GTSNPN and CDR2 SVGIG (reference sequence). The CDR3 is 10 residues long. Trimming cost V 8 bases and J 7 bases, with 11 bases left between them. CDR3 nucleotide sequence: TGTGCCCAGCTCGGAGCTGGCTACACCTTC. This codes for CAQLGAGYTF.

The genes are TRBV28 and TRBJ1-2; 7 nucleotides agree with TRBD1. CDR1 MDHEN and CDR2 SYDVKM come from the germline V gene. Trimming at V came to 8 bases and at J to 8 bases, leaving 8 bases not matched to a gene. The CDR3 consists of 12 residues. CDR3 sequence reads: CASRSTGEGYTF. In DNA, the CDR3 is TGTGCCAGCCGTAGTACAGGGGAAGGCTACACCTTC.

This chain joins TRBV30 and TRBJ1-1, with no clear D. The CDR3 has 13 amino acids. Trimming removed 3 bases at V and 0 bases at J, with 8 bases between. Germline values: CDR1 GTSNPN, CDR2 SVGIG (reference sequence). The CDR3 sequence is CAWRQDMNTEAFF. The CDR3 DNA follows: TGTGCCTGGAGACAAGACATGAACACTGAAGCTTTCTTT.

The chain employs TRBV16 and TRBJ1-1, with 7 bases aligning to TRBD1. J gave up 3 bases and V 4 bases, and 5 bases lay outside the gene matches. CDR1 is KGHSY, CDR2 FQNENV, per germline. The CDR3 extends over 14 amino acids. CDR3 residues: CASSRRQGDTEAFF. The CDR3 DNA reads TGTGCCAGCAGCCGTCGACAGGGTGACACTGAAGCTTTCTTT.

The chain joins TRBV10-1 to TRBJ2-1, with D possibly matching TRBD2 (5 bases). Germline CDR1 is WNHNN and CDR2 is SYGVQD (reference sequence). The CDR3 consists of 15 residues. Trimming cost V 5 bases and J 0 bases, with 11 bases left between them. The CDR3 DNA sequence: TGCGCCAGCAGTCGCACTAGAAGCTCCTACAATGAGCAGTTCTTC. This encodes CASSRTRSSYNEQFF.

The chain combines TRBV19 with TRBJ1-5; 7 nucleotides agree with TRBD1. The germline CDR1 and CDR2 sequences are LNHDA and SQIVND (reference sequence). The CDR3 has 15 residues. J gave up 5 bases and V 3 bases, and 7 bases lay outside the gene matches. CDR3 region: CASSIGGRGDQPQHF. For the CDR3, the DNA is TGTGCCAGTAGTATTGGGGGCAGGGGGGATCAGCCCCAGCATTTT. The variable domain in full, with the rest retrieved from reference TRBV19 and TRBJ1-5, is DGGITQSPKYLFRKEGQNVTLSCEQNLNHDAMYWYRQDPGQGLRLIYYSQIVNDFQKGDIAEGYSVSREKKESFPLTVTSAQKNPTAFYLCASSIGGRGDQPQHFGDGTRLSIL.

In this sample, this clone turned up once. The chain uses TRBV7-8 and TRBJ2-2; 7 bases align to TRBD2. This CDR3 comprises 16 residues. The V gene end was trimmed by 0 bases and the J gene end by 6 bases; junction bases not matched to a gene: 7. Germline V gene data show CDR1 as SGHVS and CDR2 as FQNEAQ. For the CDR3, the DNA is TGTGCCAGCAGCTTAGCGTTGGCGGGAGTTCCCGGGGAGCTGTTTTTT. The encoded protein is CASSLALAGVPGELFF. The variable domain in full, with the rest retrieved from reference TRBV7-8 and TRBJ2-2, is GAGVSQSPRYKVAKRGQDVALRCDPISGHVSLFWYQQALGQGPEFLTYFQNEAQLDKSGLPSDRFFAERPEGSVSTLKIQRTQQEDSAVYLCASSLALAGVPGELFFGEGSRLTVL.

V is TRBV9 and J is TRBJ2-2, with a tentative D call TRBD1 (5 bases). This CDR3 comprises 14 residues. The ends were cut back, 3 bases at V and 1 base at J, with 7 bases in the middle. Germline loops: CDR1 SGDLS, CDR2 YYNGEE. In DNA form, the CDR3 reads TGTGCCAGCAGCGCCGGACAGAACACCGGGGAGCTGTTTTTT. It codes for CASSAGQNTGELFF.

The rearrangement uses TRBV5-6 and TRBJ2-1, with 8 nucleotides matching TRBD2. V was clipped by 2 bases and J by 7 bases; unmatched bases: 11. CDR1 is SGHDT, CDR2 YYEEEE, per germline. The CDR3 length is 16 residues. For the CDR3, the DNA is TGTGCCAGCAGCTTCCCCCCGGGACTAGGGCGGAATGAGCAGTTCTTC. This translates into CASSFPPGLGRNEQFF.

This chain uses TRBV20-1 with TRBJ2-7, with D possibly matching TRBD2 (6 bases). In germline, CDR1 is DFQATT, CDR2 SNEGSKA (reference sequence). The CDR3 runs 16 residues. The V end was cut by 3 bases, the J end by 0 bases, with 18 bases between. The CDR3 DNA follows: TGCAGTGCTAGTACGATCTTTGGCGGGGACTCCTACGAGCAGTACTTC. It yields the protein CSASTIFGGDSYEQYF.

The chain is built from TRBV6-6 and TRBJ1-2; D not resolved. Trimming cost V 4 bases and J 0 bases, with 12 bases left between them. The germline V gene has CDR1 MNHNY and CDR2 SVGAGI (reference sequence). This CDR3 region has 15 residues. The CDR3 protein is CASSLHSQANYGYTF. Written as DNA, the CDR3 is TGTGCCAGCAGTTTGCACAGCCAAGCTAACTATGGCTACACCTTC.

The chain is built from TRBV7-9 and TRBJ2-1; 9 positions match TRBD2. This CDR3 comprises 16 residues. The V and J ends lost 1 base and 8 bases, in that order; junction bases with no gene match: 9. Germline V lookup: CDR1 SEHNR, CDR2 FQNEAQ (reference sequence). CDR3 nucleotides: TGTGCCAGCAGCTTAGGGTTTTCTAGCGGGACCGATGAGCAGTTCTTC. This gives the protein CASSLGFSSGTDEQFF.

The rearrangement uses TRBV18 and TRBJ2-5; 7 bases line up with TRBD1. J gave up 3 bases and V 4 bases, and 8 bases lay outside the gene matches. Germline values: CDR1 KGHSH, CDR2 LQKENI. CDR3 size: 15 residues. CDR3 amino acids: CASSRDRDRKETQYF. As DNA, the CDR3 is TGTGCCAGCTCACGCGACAGGGACCGAAAAGAGACCCAGTACTTC.

The chain is built from TRBV14 and TRBJ2-7; possibly TRBD1 for D (5 bases). In germline, CDR1 is SGHDN, CDR2 FVKESK. The CDR3 length is 16 residues. Trimming shortened V by 2 bases and J by 4 bases, and 18 bases separated the two germline ends. Here the CDR3 reads CASSQRPQGDLYEQYF. The CDR3 region has the DNA TGTGCCAGCAGCCAACGCCCGCAAGGGGATTTATACGAGCAGTACTTC.

V gene TRBV5-4 combines with J gene TRBJ2-1; the match to TRBD2 covers 11 bases. Germline V gene data show CDR1 as SGHNT and CDR2 as YYREEE (reference sequence). V was clipped by 4 bases and J by 10 bases; unmatched bases: 10. The CDR3 has 15 amino acids. CDR3 sequence reads: CASSRGLAAGGEQFF. The CDR3, as DNA: TGTGCCAGCAGCCGGGGACTAGCGGCCGGAGGCGAGCAGTTCTTC.

This chain joins TRBV6-6 and TRBJ1-4, with D possibly TRBD1 on 5 matching bases. CDR1 is MNHNY, CDR2 SVGAGI, per germline (reference sequence). This CDR3 is built from 14 residues. V was cut by 7 bases and J by 6 bases, with 15 bases left in between. CDR3 nucleotides: TGTGCCAGCACTGGGCGCAGGGTTGATGAAAAACTGTTTTTT. Translated: CASTGRRVDEKLFF.